The T cell receptor (beta chain) under discussion was sequenced for a study of T cells in Graves' hyperthyroidism and ophthalmopathy. Study results and limitations: Researchers report that a 13 V-J model separated ophthalmopathy from stable hyperthyroidism. Before onset, by a median of approximately 5.9 months, the model predicted ophthalmopathy.

PBMCs stemmed from under 11 ml fresh peripheral blood. As regards this clonotype: The target antigen is unknown.

The CDR3 consists of 15 residues. Per germline, CDR1 MDHEN and CDR2 SYDVKM. V trimming: 5 bases; J trimming: 7 bases; junction bases outside the gene matches: 12. TCR beta CDR3 sequences were amplified from RNA transcripts. TCR CDR3 regions were first amplified by RT-PCR with HTBI primers. One entry per CDR3 protein results from TCRdb running MiXCR on the multiplex PCR reads. Of about 420,000 distinct CDR3 sequences in the sample, less than 20% were seen once. The specimen was blood. V usage is TRBV28 and J usage is TRBJ1-1; 8 bases are a match to TRBD1. The TCR sequence derives from a woman in her late teens or twenties with Graves' hyperthyroidism. CDR3 region: CASSPMTGVIGEAFF. In nucleotides, the CDR3 is TGTGCCAGCAGTCCGATGACAGGGGTGATCGGTGAAGCTTTCTTT.